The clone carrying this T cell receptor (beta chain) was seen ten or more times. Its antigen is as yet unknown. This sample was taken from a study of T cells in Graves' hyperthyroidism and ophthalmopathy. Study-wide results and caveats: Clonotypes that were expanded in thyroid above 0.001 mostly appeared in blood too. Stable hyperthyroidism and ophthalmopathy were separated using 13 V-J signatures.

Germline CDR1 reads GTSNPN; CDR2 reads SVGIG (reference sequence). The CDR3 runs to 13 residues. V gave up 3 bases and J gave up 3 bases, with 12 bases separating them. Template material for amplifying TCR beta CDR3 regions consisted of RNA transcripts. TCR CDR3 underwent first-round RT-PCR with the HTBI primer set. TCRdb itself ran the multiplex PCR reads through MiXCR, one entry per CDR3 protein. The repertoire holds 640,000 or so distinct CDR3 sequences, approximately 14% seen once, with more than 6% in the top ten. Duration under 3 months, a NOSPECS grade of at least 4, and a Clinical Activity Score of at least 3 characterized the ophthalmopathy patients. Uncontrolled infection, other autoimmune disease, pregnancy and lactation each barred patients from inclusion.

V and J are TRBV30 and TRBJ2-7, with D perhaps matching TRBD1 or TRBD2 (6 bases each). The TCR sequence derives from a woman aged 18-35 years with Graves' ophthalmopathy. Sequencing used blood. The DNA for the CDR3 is TGTGCCTGGAGACAGGGACTCTACTACGAGCAGTACTTC. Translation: CAWRQGLYYEQYF. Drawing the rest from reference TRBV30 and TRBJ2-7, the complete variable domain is SQTIHQWPATLVQPVGSPLSLECTVEGTSNPNLYWYRQAAGRGLQLLFYSVGIGQISSEVPQNLSASRPQDRQFILSSKKLLLSDSGFYLCAWRQGLYYEQYFGPGTRLTVT.